The source of this T cell receptor (beta chain) is a study of blood T cell repertoires in COVID-19. Study as a whole: Both acute and convalescent COVID-19 samples were obtained from the United States, Italy and Spain.

V lost 2 bases and J 7 bases, leaving 15 bases between the germline ends. The CDR3 is 15 amino acids. CDR1 is MDHEN, CDR2 SYDVKM, per germline. Here immunoSEQ multiplex PCR was the method, and the copy in TCRdb shows in-frame clones only, minus some. The sample consists of roughly 200,000 clones, under 90% of them appearing once. This clone was detected only once. What was sequenced was peripheral blood. This sequence originates from a person aged 70 to 85 with COVID-19, enrolled during active disease. V usage is TRBV28 and J usage is TRBJ1-5, with D perhaps TRBD1 (5 bases). CDR3 amino acids: CASSLGQGFRQPQHF. The CDR3 region has the DNA TGTGCCAGCAGTTTAGGTCAGGGTTTTAGGCAGCCCCAGCATTTT.